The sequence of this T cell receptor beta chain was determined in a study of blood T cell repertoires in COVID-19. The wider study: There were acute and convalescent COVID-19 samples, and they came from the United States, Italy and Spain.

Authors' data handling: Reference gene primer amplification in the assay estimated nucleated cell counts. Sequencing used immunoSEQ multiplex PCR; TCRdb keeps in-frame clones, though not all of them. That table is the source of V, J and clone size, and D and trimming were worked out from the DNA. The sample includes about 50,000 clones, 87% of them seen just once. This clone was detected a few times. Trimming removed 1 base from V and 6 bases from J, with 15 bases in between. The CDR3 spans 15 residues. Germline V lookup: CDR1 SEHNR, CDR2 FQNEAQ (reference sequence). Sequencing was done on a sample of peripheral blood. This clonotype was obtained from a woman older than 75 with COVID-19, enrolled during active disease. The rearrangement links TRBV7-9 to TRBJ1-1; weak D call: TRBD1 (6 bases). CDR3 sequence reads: CASSLVGGASAEAFF. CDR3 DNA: TGTGCCAGCAGCTTAGTTGGGGGCGCATCGGCTGAAGCTTTCTTT.